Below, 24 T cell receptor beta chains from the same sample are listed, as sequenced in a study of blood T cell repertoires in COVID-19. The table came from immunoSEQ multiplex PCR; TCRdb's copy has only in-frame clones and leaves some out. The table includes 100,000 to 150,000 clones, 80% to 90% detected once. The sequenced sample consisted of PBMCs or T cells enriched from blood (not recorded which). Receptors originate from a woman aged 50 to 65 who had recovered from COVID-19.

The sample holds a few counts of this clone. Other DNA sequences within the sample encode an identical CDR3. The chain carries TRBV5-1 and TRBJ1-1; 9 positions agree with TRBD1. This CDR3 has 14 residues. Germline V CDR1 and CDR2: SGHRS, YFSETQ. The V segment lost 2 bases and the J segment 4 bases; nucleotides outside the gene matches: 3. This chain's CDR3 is CASSLQGAGTEAFF. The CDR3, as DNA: TGCGCCAGCAGCTTACAGGGGGCCGGCACTGAAGCTTTCTTT.

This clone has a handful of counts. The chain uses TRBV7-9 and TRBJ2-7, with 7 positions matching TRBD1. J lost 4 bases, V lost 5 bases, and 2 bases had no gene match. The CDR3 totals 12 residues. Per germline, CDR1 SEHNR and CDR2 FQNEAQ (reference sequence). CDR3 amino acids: CASSDRVYEQYF. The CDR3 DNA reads TGTGCCAGCAGCGACAGGGTGTACGAGCAGTACTTC.

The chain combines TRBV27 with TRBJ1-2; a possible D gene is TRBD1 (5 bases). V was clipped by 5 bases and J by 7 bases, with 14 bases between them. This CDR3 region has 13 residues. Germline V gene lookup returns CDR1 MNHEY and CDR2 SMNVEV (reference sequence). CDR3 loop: CASSLGGNGGYTF. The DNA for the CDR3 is TGTGCCAGCAGTCTGGGGGGGAATGGTGGCTACACCTTC.

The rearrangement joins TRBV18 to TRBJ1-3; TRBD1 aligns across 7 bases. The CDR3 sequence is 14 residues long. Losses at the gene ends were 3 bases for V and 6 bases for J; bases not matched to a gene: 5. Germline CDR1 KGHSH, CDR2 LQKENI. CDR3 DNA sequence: TGTGCCAGCTCACCGCAGGGGGAGGCAAACACCATATATTTT. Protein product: CASSPQGEANTIYF.

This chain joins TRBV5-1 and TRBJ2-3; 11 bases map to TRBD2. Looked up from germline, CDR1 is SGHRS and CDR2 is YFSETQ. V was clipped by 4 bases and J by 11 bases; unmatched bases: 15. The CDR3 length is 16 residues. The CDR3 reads CASSDEVAGGTRRQYF. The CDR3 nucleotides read TGCGCCAGCAGCGACGAAGTAGCGGGGGGGACACGGAGGCAGTATTTT.

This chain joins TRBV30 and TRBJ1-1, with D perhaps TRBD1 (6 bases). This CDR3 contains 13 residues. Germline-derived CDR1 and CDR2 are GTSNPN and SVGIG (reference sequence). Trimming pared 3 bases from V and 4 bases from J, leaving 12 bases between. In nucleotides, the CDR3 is TGTGCCTGGAGGAAAGGGGGGGGCACTGAAGCTTTCTTT. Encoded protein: CAWRKGGGTEAFF.

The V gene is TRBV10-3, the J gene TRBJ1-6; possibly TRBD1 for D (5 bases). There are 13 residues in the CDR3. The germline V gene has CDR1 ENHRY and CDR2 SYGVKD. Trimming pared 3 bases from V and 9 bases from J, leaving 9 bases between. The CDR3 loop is CAISEGVGSPLHF. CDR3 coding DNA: TGTGCCATCAGTGAAGGGGTTGGTTCACCCCTCCACTTT.

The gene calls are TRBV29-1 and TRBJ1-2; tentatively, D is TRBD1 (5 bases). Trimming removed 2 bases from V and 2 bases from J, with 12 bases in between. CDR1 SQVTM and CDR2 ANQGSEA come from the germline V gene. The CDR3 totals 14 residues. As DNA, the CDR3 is TGCAGCGTTGAACGCCAGACAGTAAACTATGGCTACACCTTC. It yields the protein CSVERQTVNYGYTF.

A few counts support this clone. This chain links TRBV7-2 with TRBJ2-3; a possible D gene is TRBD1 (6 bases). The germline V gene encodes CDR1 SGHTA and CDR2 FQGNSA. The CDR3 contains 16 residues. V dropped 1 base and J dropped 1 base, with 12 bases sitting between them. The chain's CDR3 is CASSLGVGAGTDTQYF. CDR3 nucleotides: TGTGCCAGCAGCTTAGGAGTGGGGGCGGGCACAGATACGCAGTATTTT.

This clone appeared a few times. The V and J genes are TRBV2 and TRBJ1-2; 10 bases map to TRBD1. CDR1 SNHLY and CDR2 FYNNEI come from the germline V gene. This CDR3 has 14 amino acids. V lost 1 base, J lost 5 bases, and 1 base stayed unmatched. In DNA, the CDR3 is TGTGCCAGCAGTGAAGGGGACAGGGGTTATGGCTACACCTTC. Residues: CASSEGDRGYGYTF.

CDR3 region: CASSPQSSNSPLHF. DNA for the CDR3: TGTGCCAGCTCACCACAGTCTAGCAATTCACCCCTCCACTTT. This chain connects TRBV18 to TRBJ1-6; D not certain. This CDR3 is 14 amino acids long. With 1 base removed from V and 7 bases from J, the gap between germline ends came to 8 bases. Germline CDR1 is KGHSH and CDR2 is LQKENI. The complete variable domain, with remaining parts taken from reference TRBV18 and TRBJ1-6, reads NAGVMQNPRHLVRRRGQEARLRCSPMKGHSHVYWYRQLPEEGLKFMVYLQKENIIDESGMPKERFSAEFPKEGPSILRIQQVVRGDSAAYFCASSPQSSNSPLHFGNGTRLTVT.

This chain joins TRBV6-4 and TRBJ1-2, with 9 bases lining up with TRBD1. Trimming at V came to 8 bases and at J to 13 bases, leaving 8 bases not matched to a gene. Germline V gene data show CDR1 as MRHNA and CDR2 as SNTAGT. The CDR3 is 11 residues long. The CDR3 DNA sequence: TGTGCCAGCGGGACAGGGAATTCTATCACCTTC. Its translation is CASGTGNSITF.

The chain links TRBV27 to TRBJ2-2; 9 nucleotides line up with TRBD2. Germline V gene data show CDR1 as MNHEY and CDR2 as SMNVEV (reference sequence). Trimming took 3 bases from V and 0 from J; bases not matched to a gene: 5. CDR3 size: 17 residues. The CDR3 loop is CASSFIAGVSNTGELFF. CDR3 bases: TGTGCCAGCAGTTTTATAGCGGGGGTTTCGAACACCGGGGAGCTGTTTTTT.

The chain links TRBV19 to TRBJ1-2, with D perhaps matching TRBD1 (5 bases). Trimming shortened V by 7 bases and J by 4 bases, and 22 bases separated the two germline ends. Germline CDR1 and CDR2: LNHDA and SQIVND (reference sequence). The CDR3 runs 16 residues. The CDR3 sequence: CASTLGGGARRYGYTF. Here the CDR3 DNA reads TGTGCCAGTACCCTTGGGGGGGGAGCTCGTCGCTATGGCTACACCTTC.

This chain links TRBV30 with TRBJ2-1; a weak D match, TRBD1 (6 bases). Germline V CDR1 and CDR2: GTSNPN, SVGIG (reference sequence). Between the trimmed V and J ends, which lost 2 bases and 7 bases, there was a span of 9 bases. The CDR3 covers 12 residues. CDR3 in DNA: TGTGCCTGGAGTCCAGGGACAAATGAGCAGTTCTTC. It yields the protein CAWSPGTNEQFF.

CDR3 DNA sequence: TGTGCCATCTTAAACTATGGCTACACCTTC. Protein product: CAILNYGYTF. The V and J genes are TRBV6-5 and TRBJ1-2, with unresolved D. Germline loops: CDR1 MNHEY, CDR2 SVGAGI. The V and J ends lost 10 bases and 2 bases respectively, with 5 bases between them. The CDR3 spans 10 residues.

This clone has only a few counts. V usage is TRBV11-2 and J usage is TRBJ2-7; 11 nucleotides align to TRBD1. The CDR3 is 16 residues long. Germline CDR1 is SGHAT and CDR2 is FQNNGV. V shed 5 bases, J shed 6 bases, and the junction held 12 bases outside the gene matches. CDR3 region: CASSPYVGQGAVEQYF. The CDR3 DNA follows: TGTGCCAGCAGCCCTTACGTAGGACAGGGGGCCGTCGAGCAGTACTTC.

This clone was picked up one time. The CDR3 region is CASSLGDRQFF. As DNA, the CDR3 is TGTGCCAGCAGCTTAGGGGACAGGCAGTTCTTC. J is TRBJ2-1 and V is TRBV7-9; 7 positions match TRBD1. The CDR3 spans 11 residues. Germline V CDR1 and CDR2: SEHNR, FQNEAQ (reference sequence). After removal of 1 base from V and 12 bases from J, the junction contained 0 bases not matched to a gene.

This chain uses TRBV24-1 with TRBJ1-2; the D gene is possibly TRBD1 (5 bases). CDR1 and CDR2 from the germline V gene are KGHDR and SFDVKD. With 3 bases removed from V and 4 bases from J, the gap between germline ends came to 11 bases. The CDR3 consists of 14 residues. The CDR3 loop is CATSDARVGYGYTF. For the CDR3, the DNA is TGTGCCACCAGTGATGCCAGGGTCGGCTATGGCTACACCTTC.

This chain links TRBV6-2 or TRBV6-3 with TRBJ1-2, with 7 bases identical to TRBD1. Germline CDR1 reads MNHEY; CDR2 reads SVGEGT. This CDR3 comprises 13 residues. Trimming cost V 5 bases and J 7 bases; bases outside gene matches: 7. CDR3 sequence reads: CASSTPGTVGYTF. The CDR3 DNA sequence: TGTGCCAGCAGTACGCCCGGGACAGTTGGCTACACCTTC.

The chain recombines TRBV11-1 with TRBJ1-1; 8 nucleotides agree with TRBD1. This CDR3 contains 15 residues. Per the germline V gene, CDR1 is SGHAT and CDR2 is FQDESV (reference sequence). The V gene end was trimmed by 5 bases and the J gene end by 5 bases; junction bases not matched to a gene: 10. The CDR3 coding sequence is TGTGCCAGCAGCCCTGGACAGGGAACGGGAACTGAAGCTTTCTTT. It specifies CASSPGQGTGTEAFF.

The chain's CDR3 is CASSQDRGFTEAFF. CDR3 DNA sequence: TGTGCCAGCAGCCAAGATCGGGGGTTTACTGAAGCTTTCTTT. The chain couples TRBV3-1 (or the pseudogene TRBV3-2) to TRBJ1-1, with D perhaps TRBD1 (5 bases). Trimming removed 0 bases from V and 5 bases from J, with 10 bases in between. Germline CDR1 reads LGHDT; CDR2 reads YNNKEL (reference sequence). The CDR3 length is 14 residues.

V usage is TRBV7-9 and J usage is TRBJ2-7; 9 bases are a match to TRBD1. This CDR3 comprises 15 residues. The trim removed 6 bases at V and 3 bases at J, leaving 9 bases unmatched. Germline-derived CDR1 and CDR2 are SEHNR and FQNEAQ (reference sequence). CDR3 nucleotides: TGTGCCAGCAGTGGAAGGGACAGGGAGATCTACGAGCAGTACTTC. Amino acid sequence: CASSGRDREIYEQYF.

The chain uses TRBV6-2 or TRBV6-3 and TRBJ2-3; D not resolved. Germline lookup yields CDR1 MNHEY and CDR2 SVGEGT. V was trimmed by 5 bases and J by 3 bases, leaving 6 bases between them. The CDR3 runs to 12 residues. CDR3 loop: CASSLSTDTQYF. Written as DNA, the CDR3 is TGTGCCAGCAGTCTCTCGACAGATACGCAGTATTTT.